This TCR beta chain was obtained from a study of shared clonotypes between healthy human individuals. The V end lost 7 bases, the J end lost 11 bases, and 17 bases lay between the germline ends. Germline V gives CDR1 MDHEN, CDR2 SYDVKM. CDR3 length: 12 amino acids. The method was immunoSEQ multiplex PCR; TCRdb's version includes in-frame clones alone and lacks a portion of them. This table has 300,000 to 400,000 clones, approximately 79% appearing once. A single count supports this clone. This chain joins TRBV28 and TRBJ1-1, with D possibly TRBD1 on 5 matching bases. The receptor was derived from a man aged 25-40 years in good health. The sample taken for sequencing was memory CD4+ T cells sorted from blood. Described subset: CD45RA-negative fraction. The CDR3 DNA reads as TGTGCCAGCACCTCACTCACGGGGACGGCTTTCTTT. Translated, it gives CASTSLTGTAFF.